One and the same sample provided the 5 T cell receptor beta chains below, sequenced in a study of blood T cell repertoires in COVID-19. Profiling relied on immunoSEQ multiplex PCR, and the TCRdb table lists in-frame clones only, not all of them. The sample yields over 250,000 clones, approximately 86% seen once. Sequenced input: peripheral blood. These receptors were obtained from a man in his forties or fifties who had recovered from COVID-19.

This chain connects TRBV4-1 to TRBJ2-3; 10 positions agree with TRBD2. Germline V lookup: CDR1 MGHRA, CDR2 YSYEKL. After removal of 0 bases from V and 4 bases from J, the junction contained 10 bases not matched to a gene. The CDR3 covers 18 residues. For the CDR3, the DNA is TGCGCCAGCAGCCAAGATCCCAGCGGGAGGGCAAAGGCAGATACGCAGTATTTT. It specifies CASSQDPSGRAKADTQYF.

The J gene is TRBJ1-2, the V gene TRBV29-1; 7 bases are shared with TRBD1. The germline V gene encodes CDR1 SQVTM and CDR2 ANQGSEA. CDR3 length equals 13 residues. V trimming: 3 bases; J trimming: 4 bases; junction bases outside the gene matches: 5. The CDR3 nucleotides are TGCAGCGTTGAGTCAGGGGACAGCTATGGCTACACCTTC. It specifies CSVESGDSYGYTF.

There are a few counts of this clone. V and J are TRBV19 and TRBJ2-2; D possibly corresponds to TRBD1 (6 bases). Per germline, CDR1 LNHDA and CDR2 SQIVND (reference sequence). V was cut by 7 bases and J by 5 bases, with 17 bases left in between. CDR3 length: 15 amino acids. For the CDR3, the DNA is TGTGCCAGTACCCCTGGGGACAAGATAACCGGGGAGCTGTTTTTT. Residues: CASTPGDKITGELFF.

The chain has TRBV5-1 and TRBJ2-7; 11 positions agree with TRBD2. The CDR3 spans 16 residues. Germline lookup yields CDR1 SGHRS and CDR2 YFSETQ. Trimming removed 0 bases from V and 6 bases from J; junction bases left unmatched: 8. The CDR3 DNA sequence: TGCGCCAGCAGCTTGGCGGCGGGGGGACTAGCGGCCGAGCAGTACTTC. Translation: CASSLAAGGLAAEQYF.

The chain combines TRBV9 with TRBJ2-1, with 7 bases matching TRBD2. The length of the CDR3 is 15 residues. CDR1 SGDLS and CDR2 YYNGEE come from the germline V gene. V lost 5 bases and J lost 8; bases outside the gene matches: 13. The CDR3 nucleotides are TGTGCCAGCAGTGAAGGTGGGAGGGGTGGCGATGAGCAGTTCTTC. This translates into CASSEGGRGGDEQFF.